These 30 T cell receptor beta chains came from one sample sequenced in a study of blood T cell repertoires in COVID-19. Clones were read by immunoSEQ multiplex PCR, and TCRdb kept only the in-frame ones, dropping some. Of 310,000 or so clones in the sample, approximately 87% were seen once. Sample: peripheral blood. These receptors originate from a woman aged 45-65 years with active or convalescent COVID-19.

This rearrangement joins TRBV7-2 to TRBJ2-7, with D maybe TRBD1 (6 bases). V was cut by 1 base and J by 5 bases, with 15 bases left in between. Germline V gene sequence: CDR1 SGHTA, CDR2 FQGNSA. The CDR3 is 15 amino acids. The CDR3 DNA reads TGTGCCAGCAGCTTAGTTTGGCAGGGGTCCCACGAGCAGTACTTC. It codes for CASSLVWQGSHEQYF.

J is TRBJ1-1 and V is TRBV18; D is uncertain. V was shortened by 5 bases and J by 0 bases, with 7 bases between the two germline ends. CDR1 and CDR2 (germline): KGHSH, LQKENI. This CDR3 is 13 amino acids long. The CDR3: CASSSQMNTEAFF. Written as DNA, the CDR3 is TGTGCCAGCTCATCCCAAATGAACACTGAAGCTTTCTTT.

This clone occurred once. The chain has TRBV24-1 and TRBJ2-2, with D possibly TRBD1 on 5 matching bases. V lost 3 bases and J 2 bases, leaving 12 bases between the germline ends. From germline, CDR1 is KGHDR and CDR2 SFDVKD. This CDR3 has 16 amino acids. CDR3 coding DNA: TGTGCCACCAGTGATCTGCGACAGTCTAACACCGGGGAGCTGTTTTTT. Translating gives CATSDLRQSNTGELFF.

The chain couples TRBV10-3 to TRBJ1-2; 10 bases agree with TRBD1. V trimming: 7 bases; J trimming: 7 bases; junction bases outside the gene matches: 9. The germline gives CDR1 ENHRY, CDR2 SYGVKD. This CDR3 is built from 14 residues. The CDR3 reads CAINGQGDSLGYTF. The CDR3 bases are TGTGCCATCAATGGACAGGGGGATAGTCTTGGCTACACCTTC.

The V call is TRBV7-2, the J call TRBJ2-2, with D possibly being TRBD1 (6 bases). V lost 5 bases and J 4 bases, leaving 23 bases between the germline ends. This CDR3 is 18 amino acids long. Germline V lookup: CDR1 SGHTA, CDR2 FQGNSA. Here the CDR3 DNA reads TGTGCCAGCAGCGCACGTCAGGGTCAGCCAGGGGTCACCGGGGAGCTGTTTTTT. Translation: CASSARQGQPGVTGELFF.

The chain recombines TRBV5-4 with TRBJ2-5, with 7 nucleotides matching TRBD2. This CDR3 contains 17 residues. Germline V gene sequence: CDR1 SGHNT, CDR2 YYREEE (reference sequence). J gave up 5 bases and V 0 bases, and 13 bases lay outside the gene matches. The CDR3 DNA sequence: TGTGCCAGCAGCTTGGGGGGAGGGAAACAAAGTCGGGAGACCCAGTACTTC. Protein: CASSLGGGKQSRETQYF.

The CDR3 protein is CASSLGSGADTQYF. The CDR3 DNA follows: TGTGCCAGCAGTTTAGGGTCAGGGGCAGATACGCAGTATTTT. The chain carries TRBV28 and TRBJ2-3, with a weak D call TRBD1 (6 bases). CDR3 length equals 14 residues. CDR1 and CDR2 (germline): MDHEN, SYDVKM. Trimming removed 2 bases at V and 4 bases at J, with 10 bases between.

The rearrangement uses TRBV11-2 and TRBJ1-5, with D unresolved. Trimming shortened V by 4 bases and J by 4 bases, and 11 bases separated the two germline ends. CDR1 is SGHAT and CDR2 is FQNNGV in the germline V gene. CDR3 size: 14 residues. DNA for the CDR3: TGTGCCAGCAGCTCCGTTAGCGGGAATCAGCCCCAGCATTTT. Translation: CASSSVSGNQPQHF.

This clone was counted a single time. The gene calls are TRBV5-4 and TRBJ2-2; 12 nucleotides line up with TRBD1. Germline CDR1 SGHNT, CDR2 YYREEE (reference sequence). CDR3 length: 16 residues. Trimming at V came to 4 bases and at J to 7 bases, leaving 8 bases not matched to a gene. The CDR3 region is CASSRGTGGKDGELFF. CDR3 nucleotide sequence: TGTGCCAGCAGCAGAGGGACAGGGGGCAAAGACGGGGAGCTGTTTTTT.

The rearrangement links TRBV7-6 to TRBJ1-2, with 9 bases matching TRBD1. The germline CDR1 and CDR2 sequences are SGHVS and FNYEAQ. Trimming removed 4 bases from V and 0 bases from J; junction bases left unmatched: 12. This CDR3 comprises 18 residues. CDR3 coding DNA: TGTGCCAGCAGCTCGCGATTCCGGGACAGGGTAACTAACTATGGCTACACCTTC. The encoded protein is CASSSRFRDRVTNYGYTF.

The chain uses TRBV28 and TRBJ2-7; the match to TRBD2 covers 8 bases. Germline CDR1 and CDR2: MDHEN and SYDVKM. The J segment lost 6 bases and the V segment lost 6 bases, leaving 7 bases of the junction unmatched. The CDR3 extends over 13 amino acids. Here the CDR3 reads CASSQGLEAEQYF. The CDR3 DNA is TGTGCCAGCAGCCAGGGACTAGAAGCCGAGCAGTACTTC.

This clone was detected only once. The chain links TRBV7-2 to TRBJ1-2; the match to TRBD1 covers 7 bases. Trimming at V came to 3 bases and at J to 5 bases, leaving 9 bases not matched to a gene. Germline V gene lookup returns CDR1 SGHTA and CDR2 FQGNSA. This CDR3 spans 15 amino acids. The CDR3 is CASSFVGQLQYGYTF. For the CDR3, the DNA is TGTGCCAGCAGCTTCGTGGGACAGCTACAATATGGCTACACCTTC.

J is TRBJ1-6 and V is TRBV15; the D is unclear. Germline CDR1 is LNHNV and CDR2 is YYDKDF (reference sequence). The CDR3 runs 18 residues. Trimming stripped 4 bases from V and 4 bases from J, with 20 bases between. CDR3 sequence reads: CATSTSGAGLLYNSPLHF. CDR3 bases: TGTGCCACCAGCACTTCGGGAGCGGGATTATTATATAATTCACCCCTCCACTTT.

This clone was detected a few times. The chain combines TRBV12-5 with TRBJ1-1, with D uncertain. Trimming left V 7 bases short and J 2 bases short, with 17 bases between. Germline V gives CDR1 LGHNT, CDR2 FRNRAP. The CDR3 is 15 residues long. The CDR3 bases are TGTGCTAGTGCTCCGCAGAGGGAAGAAAACACTGAAGCTTTCTTT. Its translation is CASAPQREENTEAFF.

The chain joins TRBV5-1 to TRBJ2-3, with 7 bases lining up with TRBD2. V gave up 3 bases and J gave up 4 bases; unmatched junction bases: 5. The length of the CDR3 is 14 residues. Germline V gene data show CDR1 as SGHRS and CDR2 as YFSETQ. As DNA, the CDR3 is TGCGCCAGCAGCTCCATGACTAGCCCAGATACGCAGTATTTT. This sequence encodes CASSSMTSPDTQYF. The whole variable domain, remainder taken from reference TRBV5-1 and TRBJ2-3, is KAGVTQTPRYLIKTRGQQVTLSCSPISGHRSVSWYQQTPGQGLQFLFEYFSETQRNKGNFPGRFSGRQFSNSRSEMNVSTLELGDSALYLCASSSMTSPDTQYFGPGTRLTVL.

The V gene is TRBV19, the J gene TRBJ1-2; 10 bases are shared with TRBD1. J lost 6 bases, V lost 6 bases, and 7 bases had no gene match. This CDR3 contains 14 residues. The V gene's germline CDR1 is LNHDA and CDR2 SQIVND (reference sequence). The CDR3 region is CASSVTGGANGYTF. In DNA form, the CDR3 reads TGTGCCAGTAGCGTGACAGGGGGCGCCAATGGCTACACCTTC.

The chain has TRBV10-3 and TRBJ1-3; D remains ambiguous. This CDR3 has 12 amino acids. The V end lost 3 bases, the J end lost 9 bases, and 9 bases lay between the germline ends. Germline CDR1 ENHRY, CDR2 SYGVKD. The CDR3 bases are TGTGCCATCAGTGACTCGGGAGTCACCATATATTTT. It is translated as CAISDSGVTIYF.

This chain links TRBV12-5 with TRBJ1-5; unclear D gene. The CDR3 covers 15 residues. Germline V gene data show CDR1 as LGHNT and CDR2 as FRNRAP. V gave up 6 bases and J gave up 3 bases, with 15 bases separating them. In DNA, the CDR3 is TGTGCTAGTGGCCTGCAGGTAGACACCAATCAGCCCCAGCATTTT. Translation gives CASGLQVDTNQPQHF.

A single count supports this clone. The chain combines TRBV18 with TRBJ1-1; unclear D gene. This CDR3 spans 16 amino acids. Trimming removed 5 bases from V and 2 bases from J, with 18 bases in between. Germline CDR1 and CDR2: KGHSH and LQKENI. CDR3 protein: CASSAMAQDFNTEAFF. The CDR3, as DNA: TGTGCCAGCTCAGCCATGGCGCAGGATTTCAACACTGAAGCTTTCTTT. Together with reference TRBV18 and TRBJ1-1, the CDR3 gives the full variable domain: NAGVMQNPRHLVRRRGQEARLRCSPMKGHSHVYWYRQLPEEGLKFMVYLQKENIIDESGMPKERFSAEFPKEGPSILRIQQVVRGDSAAYFCASSAMAQDFNTEAFFGQGTRLTVV.

V gene TRBV7-2 combines with J gene TRBJ2-7, with 8 bases that match TRBD1. This CDR3 is built from 14 residues. After removal of 4 bases from V and 0 bases from J, the junction contained 2 bases not matched to a gene. Germline V gives CDR1 SGHTA, CDR2 FQGNSA. The CDR3 is CASSWDRSSYEQYF. The CDR3 DNA reads TGTGCCAGCAGCTGGGACAGGTCCTCCTACGAGCAGTACTTC.

V usage is TRBV9 and J usage is TRBJ2-1, with TRBD2 matching 9 bases. The J segment lost 2 bases and the V segment lost 4 bases, leaving 7 bases of the junction unmatched. From germline, CDR1 is SGDLS and CDR2 YYNGEE. The CDR3 covers 16 residues. CDR3 bases: TGTGCCAGCAGCTCATTAGCGGGGGCAACCTACAATGAGCAGTTCTTC. As protein: CASSSLAGATYNEQFF.

The J gene is TRBJ2-2, the V gene TRBV7-3; possible D gene TRBD1, 6 bases. The CDR3 runs 18 residues. The germline CDR1 and CDR2 sequences are SGHTA and FQGTGA. Trimming took 0 bases from V and 4 from J, leaving 18 bases between them. The CDR3 loop reads CASSLTWGPGVGTGELFF. In nucleotides, the CDR3 is TGTGCCAGCAGCTTAACGTGGGGACCAGGGGTGGGCACCGGGGAGCTGTTTTTT.

This clone has only one observation. The chain joins TRBV3-1 (or the pseudogene TRBV3-2) to TRBJ2-1, with TRBD2 matching 8 bases. V lost 4 bases, J lost 6 bases, and 11 bases stayed unmatched. Germline lookup yields CDR1 LGHDT and CDR2 YNNKEL (reference sequence). This CDR3 has 16 residues. CDR3 bases: TGTGCCAGCAGCCTGAGGGCGGGGGGCGGTTTCAATGAGCAGTTCTTC. Protein sequence: CASSLRAGGGFNEQFF.

The chain has TRBV20-1 and TRBJ2-7; possibly TRBD1 for D (6 bases). V dropped 3 bases and J dropped 6 bases, with 18 bases sitting between them. The length of the CDR3 is 14 residues. CDR1 DFQATT and CDR2 SNEGSKA come from the germline V gene (reference sequence). The CDR3: CSASAGTHSGEQYF. The CDR3 DNA reads as TGCAGTGCTAGTGCCGGGACACACTCCGGCGAGCAGTACTTC.

This clone was detected a few times. The V gene is TRBV27, the J gene TRBJ2-6; D gene unclear. The CDR3 consists of 14 residues. The V and J ends lost 5 bases and 4 bases respectively, with 9 bases between them. Germline CDR1 MNHEY, CDR2 SMNVEV (reference sequence). The CDR3 coding sequence is TGTGCCAGCAGTCCTCTAGGAGGGGCCAACGTCCTGACTTTC. It is translated as CASSPLGGANVLTF.

The table lists this clone with a count of one. V and J are TRBV5-5 and TRBJ1-2; 9 bases match TRBD1. The germline V gene encodes CDR1 SGHKS and CDR2 YYEKEE (reference sequence). The V segment lost 0 bases and the J segment 4 bases; nucleotides outside the gene matches: 4. This CDR3 comprises 15 residues. The CDR3 protein is CASSLGTGAGYGYTF. In DNA form, the CDR3 reads TGTGCCAGCAGCTTGGGGACAGGGGCCGGCTATGGCTACACCTTC.

This clone was counted between two and nine times. The V and J genes are TRBV4-1 and TRBJ1-1, with 7 bases fitting TRBD1. Germline CDR1 is MGHRA and CDR2 is YSYEKL. J was trimmed by 6 bases and V by 2 bases; bases with no gene match: 12. The CDR3 is made up of 16 amino acids. The CDR3 sequence is CASSQKLETGDAEAFF. CDR3 DNA sequence: TGCGCCAGCAGCCAAAAATTAGAAACAGGGGACGCTGAAGCTTTCTTT.

The V and J genes are TRBV7-3 and TRBJ2-1, with 9 bases aligning to TRBD2. CDR1 is SGHTA, CDR2 FQGTGA, per germline. The length of the CDR3 is 16 residues. V gave up 4 bases and J gave up 8 bases; unmatched junction bases: 12. CDR3 coding DNA: TGTGCCAGCAGCTCAGGGGTAGCGGGAGTAGTTGATGAGCAGTTCTTC. Translated, it gives CASSSGVAGVVDEQFF.

This clone appeared once. This chain links TRBV7-2 with TRBJ2-7, with TRBD2 matching over 14 bases. The V gene end was trimmed by 5 bases and the J gene end by 6 bases; junction bases not matched to a gene: 6. This CDR3 is built from 15 residues. Germline-derived CDR1 and CDR2 are SGHTA and FQGNSA. CDR3 sequence: CASSPGTSGSREQYF. The CDR3, as DNA: TGTGCCAGCAGCCCAGGGACTAGCGGGAGTCGCGAGCAGTACTTC.

V usage is TRBV15 and J usage is TRBJ2-1, with 8 bases identical to TRBD2. The CDR3 has 14 amino acids. The ends lost 4 bases at V and 4 bases at J; junction bases unmatched: 3. CDR1 is LNHNV, CDR2 YYDKDF, per germline (reference sequence). The CDR3 DNA is TGTGCCACCAGCAACGGACTAGCTTACAATGAGCAGTTCTTC. This translates into CATSNGLAYNEQFF.